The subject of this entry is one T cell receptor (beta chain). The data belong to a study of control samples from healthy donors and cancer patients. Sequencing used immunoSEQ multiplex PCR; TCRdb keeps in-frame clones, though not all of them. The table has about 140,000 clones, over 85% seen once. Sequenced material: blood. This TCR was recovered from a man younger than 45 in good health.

The CDR3 region is CASSVKGGDTEAFF. CDR3 bases: TGTGCCAGCAGTGTTAAAGGCGGGGACACTGAAGCTTTCTTT. The chain links TRBV2 to TRBJ1-1; D is unclear. There are 14 residues in the CDR3. Germline V gene sequence: CDR1 SNHLY, CDR2 FYNNEI. Between the trimmed V and J ends, which lost 4 bases and 3 bases, there was a span of 12 bases.